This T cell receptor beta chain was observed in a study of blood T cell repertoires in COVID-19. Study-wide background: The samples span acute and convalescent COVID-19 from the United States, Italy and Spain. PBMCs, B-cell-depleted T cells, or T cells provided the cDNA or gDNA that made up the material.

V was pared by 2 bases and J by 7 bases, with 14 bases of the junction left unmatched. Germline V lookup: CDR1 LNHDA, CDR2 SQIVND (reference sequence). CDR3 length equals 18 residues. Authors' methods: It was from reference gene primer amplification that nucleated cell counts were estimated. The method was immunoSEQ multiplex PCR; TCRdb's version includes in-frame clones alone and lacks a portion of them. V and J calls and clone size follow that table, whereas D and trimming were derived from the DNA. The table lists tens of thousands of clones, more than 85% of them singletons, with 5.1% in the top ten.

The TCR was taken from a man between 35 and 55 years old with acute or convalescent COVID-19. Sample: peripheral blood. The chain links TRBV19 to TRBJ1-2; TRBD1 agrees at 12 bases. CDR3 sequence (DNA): TGTGCCAGTAGTATACATGTTGGTGGGACAGGGGGCCTCGGTGGCTACACCTTC. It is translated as CASSIHVGGTGGLGGYTF.